Sequencing of this T cell receptor (beta chain) was carried out in a study of patients and donors after allogeneic stem cell transplantation. This CDR3 is built from 14 residues. Trimming removed 1 base from V and 4 bases from J, with 10 bases in between. A single record per CDR3 protein comes from TCRdb applying MiXCR to the RT-PCR reads. The sample yields 920,000 or so distinct CDR3 sequences, approximately 19% seen once. The sequence derives from a human donor who was either an allogeneic HSCT recipient or a stem cell or donor lymphocyte infusion donor (not recorded which). It is not recorded whose cells these are; they may come from a transplant donor. The specimen was blood, either unsorted or a sorted T cell fraction (not recorded which). The rearrangement joins TRBV12-3 or TRBV12-4 to TRBJ1-2; D might be TRBD1 (6 bases). The CDR3 sequence is CASSLGQAIYGYTF. The DNA for the CDR3 is TGTGCCAGCAGTTTAGGACAGGCGATCTATGGCTACACCTTC.